The next 21 T cell receptor beta chains were all read from a single sample in a study of T-cell reconstitution after alpha-beta-depleted transplantation in children. Researchers prepared the TCRbeta library using unique molecular identifiers, the study reports. TCRdb passed the PCR reads through MiXCR, listing each CDR3 protein once. The sample shows 490,000 or so distinct CDR3 sequences, approximately 12% of them seen only once. The sequencing here drew on PBMCs from the stem cell graft donor, taken from the stem cell graft. These receptors all come from a human donor who donated a stem cell graft to a child with combined immunodeficiency.

V gene TRBV19 combines with J gene TRBJ1-5; D remains ambiguous. The CDR3 sequence is 13 residues long. CDR1 LNHDA and CDR2 SQIVND come from the germline V gene (reference sequence). The V end lost 9 bases, the J end lost 6 bases, and 15 bases lay between the germline ends. CDR3 nucleotides: TGTGCCAGCGGACGACATGGCGTTCAGCCCCAGCATTTT. This translates into CASGRHGVQPQHF.

The sample holds many counts of this clonotype. The chain has TRBV12-3 or TRBV12-4 and TRBJ2-7, with D hard to call. This CDR3 comprises 14 residues. V was cut by 1 base and J by 3 bases, with 10 bases left in between. The CDR3 DNA is TGTGCCAGCAGTTTAGTGGGAAATAGCTACGAGCAGTACTTC. Protein sequence: CASSLVGNSYEQYF.

This clonotype was seen only a few times. The rearrangement joins TRBV11-3 to TRBJ1-1; possible D gene TRBD1, 5 bases. V lost 0 bases, J lost 3 bases, and 8 bases lay in between. CDR1 is SGHNT and CDR2 is YENEEA in the germline V gene. The CDR3 consists of 14 residues. Written as DNA, the CDR3 is TGTGCCAGCAGCTTAGAAGGGGAGCACACTGAAGCTTTCTTT. It encodes CASSLEGEHTEAFF. The full variable domain, its missing parts supplied by reference TRBV11-3 and TRBJ1-1, is EAGVVQSPRYKIIEKKQPVAFWCNPISGHNTLYWYLQNLGQGPELLIRYENEEAVDDSQLPKDRFSAERLKGVDSTLKIQPAELGDSAVYLCASSLEGEHTEAFFGQGTRLTVV.

The V and J genes are TRBV12-3 or TRBV12-4 and TRBJ1-5, with D possibly matching TRBD1 (5 bases). The CDR3 is made up of 16 amino acids. The germline V and J ends were trimmed by 5 bases and 3 bases, with 17 bases remaining between them. As DNA, the CDR3 is TGTGCCAGCAGTCCCCCGGGGCCCCGTTACAATCAGCCCCAGCATTTT. Protein product: CASSPPGPRYNQPQHF.

The sample holds a few counts of this clonotype. The chain employs TRBV7-3 and TRBJ1-2; D is unresolved. Germline V gene data show CDR1 as SGHTA and CDR2 as FQGTGA. The V end lost 5 bases, the J end lost 8 bases, and 15 bases lay between the germline ends. The CDR3 is made up of 13 amino acids. As DNA, the CDR3 is TGTGCCAGCAGCCGTGGATCGGGTGTCGGCTACACCTTC. This sequence encodes CASSRGSGVGYTF.

The chain has TRBV12-3 or TRBV12-4 and TRBJ2-7; D gene uncertain. V was trimmed by 3 bases and J by 1 base, leaving 10 bases between them. The CDR3 length is 14 residues. CDR3 loop: CASSFGVRSYEQYF. CDR3 bases: TGTGCCAGCAGTTTTGGGGTCAGATCCTACGAGCAGTACTTC.

This chain links TRBV11-1 with TRBJ2-5; D might be TRBD1 or TRBD2, each matching 6 bases. The CDR3 spans 19 residues. The V end lost 5 bases, the J end lost 2 bases, and 27 bases lay between the germline ends. Looked up from germline, CDR1 is SGHAT and CDR2 is FQDESV (reference sequence). CDR3 protein: CASSNSLRDIISLQETQYF. The CDR3 coding sequence is TGTGCCAGCAGCAACTCATTGCGGGACATCATCTCCCTTCAAGAGACCCAGTACTTC. Drawing the rest from reference TRBV11-1 and TRBJ2-5, the complete variable domain is EAEVAQSPRYKITEKSQAVAFWCDPISGHATLYWYRQILGQGPELLVQFQDESVVDDSQLPKDRFSAERLKGVDSTLKIQPAELGDSAMYLCASSNSLRDIISLQETQYFGPGTRLLVL.

V is TRBV4-1 and J is TRBJ2-1; TRBD2 matches at 9 bases. Per germline, CDR1 MGHRA and CDR2 YSYEKL. V trimming: 0 bases; J trimming: 4 bases; junction bases outside the gene matches: 13. The CDR3 spans 19 residues. CDR3 sequence reads: CASSQEWAPYSGSYNEQFF. The CDR3, as DNA: TGCGCCAGCAGCCAAGAGTGGGCCCCGTATAGCGGGAGTTACAATGAGCAGTTCTTC.

This clonotype occurred many times. This chain joins TRBV20-1 and TRBJ2-7; 11 positions agree with TRBD2. The germline V gene encodes CDR1 DFQATT and CDR2 SNEGSKA (reference sequence). With 5 bases clipped from V and 0 bases from J, the junction kept 6 bases outside the gene matches. The CDR3 spans 15 residues. The DNA of the CDR3 is TGCAGTGCTTCCACCGGGACTAGCGGCTCCTACGAGCAGTACTTC. Translated: CSASTGTSGSYEQYF.

This clonotype turned up a few times. This chain links TRBV7-6 with TRBJ2-5; no clear D. Trimming pared 1 base from V and 1 base from J, leaving 7 bases between. The CDR3 runs 14 residues. CDR1 is SGHVS, CDR2 FNYEAQ, per germline. CDR3 DNA: TGTGCCAGCAGCTTAGGGGTGCTCCAAGAGACCCAGTACTTC. As protein: CASSLGVLQETQYF.

The genes are TRBV7-6 and TRBJ1-2; D might be TRBD1 (6 bases). CDR3 size: 16 residues. Germline CDR1 and CDR2: SGHVS and FNYEAQ. Trimming pared 0 bases from V and 7 bases from J, leaving 18 bases between. This chain's CDR3 is CASSLAGRGAEFGYTF. CDR3 DNA: TGTGCCAGCAGCTTAGCCGGGAGGGGGGCTGAATTTGGCTACACCTTC. The full variable domain, completed using reference TRBV7-6 and TRBJ1-2, is GAGVSQSPRYKVTKRGQDVALRCDPISGHVSLYWYRQALGQGPEFLTYFNYEAQQDKSGLPNDRFSAERPEGSISTLTIQRTEQRDSAMYRCASSLAGRGAEFGYTFGSGTRLTVV.

The chain links TRBV14 to TRBJ2-1; 13 nucleotides match TRBD2. The length of the CDR3 is 15 residues. CDR1 SGHDN and CDR2 FVKESK come from the germline V gene. V was clipped by 4 bases and J by 8 bases; unmatched bases: 5. The CDR3 bases are TGTGCCAGCAGCCGGGGACTAGCGGGAAGGGATGAGCAGTTCTTC. Translating it yields CASSRGLAGRDEQFF.

At least ten counts were recorded for this clonotype. The V gene is TRBV25-1, the J gene TRBJ2-2, with no clear D. The CDR3 runs 14 residues. The V gene lost 6 bases and the J gene lost 4 bases, with 12 bases spanning the gap. Germline lookup yields CDR1 MGHDK and CDR2 SYGVNS. This chain's CDR3 is CASSPSSVTGELFF. CDR3 DNA: TGTGCCAGCAGCCCTTCAAGCGTCACCGGGGAGCTGTTTTTT.

This clonotype was observed at least ten times. This chain joins TRBV7-8 and TRBJ2-1; D is ambiguous. The ends were cut back, 0 bases at V and 6 bases at J, with 9 bases in the middle. The CDR3 sequence is 14 residues long. Looked up from germline, CDR1 is SGHVS and CDR2 is FQNEAQ. Written as DNA, the CDR3 is TGTGCCAGCAGCTTAGCGGGCTCGCTCAATGAGCAGTTCTTC. Translating gives CASSLAGSLNEQFF.

This clonotype was detected ten times or more. The genes are TRBV4-3 and TRBJ2-1, with D possibly being TRBD2 (5 bases). This CDR3 is built from 16 residues. With 2 bases removed from V and 1 base from J, the gap between germline ends came to 12 bases. CDR1 is LGHNA and CDR2 is YSLEER in the germline V gene. DNA for the CDR3: TGCGCCAGCAGCCAATCAACTAGTTTTTCCTACAATGAGCAGTTCTTC. It encodes CASSQSTSFSYNEQFF.

This sequence joins TRBV7-3 and TRBJ2-7; no clear D. This CDR3 has 14 amino acids. Germline-derived CDR1 and CDR2 are SGHTA and FQGTGA. V was cut by 2 bases and J by 0 bases, with 8 bases left in between. CDR3 in amino acids: CASSLEPTSYEQYF. CDR3 nucleotides: TGTGCCAGCAGCTTAGAACCTACCTCCTACGAGCAGTACTTC.

A few counts support this clonotype. The chain links TRBV10-3 to TRBJ2-7, with a possible D match to TRBD1 (6 bases). Germline V gives CDR1 ENHRY, CDR2 SYGVKD. The V end lost 5 bases, the J end lost 4 bases, and 12 bases lay between the germline ends. This CDR3 has 13 residues. The CDR3 region is CAISRDRFYEQYF. The DNA of the CDR3 is TGTGCCATCAGTCGTGACAGGTTTTACGAGCAGTACTTC.

This clonotype showed up just a few times. The chain joins TRBV5-1 to TRBJ2-2, with 7 bases aligning to TRBD2. The CDR3 extends over 16 amino acids. Trimming at V came to 0 bases and at J to 2 bases, leaving 4 bases not matched to a gene. Germline V gene sequence: CDR1 SGHRS, CDR2 YFSETQ. DNA for the CDR3: TGCGCCAGCAGCTTGGGGCGACTAGCTAACACCGGGGAGCTGTTTTTT. It specifies CASSLGRLANTGELFF.

This clonotype appeared many times. The rearrangement uses TRBV7-9 and TRBJ2-1, with a tentative D call TRBD2 (5 bases). The CDR3 has 13 residues. The V and J ends lost 7 bases and 3 bases respectively, with 10 bases between them. Per the germline V gene, CDR1 is SEHNR and CDR2 is FQNEAQ (reference sequence). The CDR3 DNA reads TGTGCCAGCATAGGTGGGAGCTACAATGAGCAGTTCTTC. It yields the protein CASIGGSYNEQFF.

This clonotype has just a few counts. The chain joins TRBV20-1 to TRBJ1-1; TRBD1 is a possible D gene (6 bases). CDR1 is DFQATT, CDR2 SNEGSKA, per germline (reference sequence). This CDR3 contains 14 residues. V was clipped by 3 bases and J by 0 bases, with 11 bases between them. CDR3 residues: CSASRGAMNTEAFF. The CDR3 DNA reads TGCAGTGCTAGCCGGGGGGCGATGAACACTGAAGCTTTCTTT.

This clonotype was seen ten or more times. V usage is TRBV29-1 and J usage is TRBJ1-2; 10 bases match TRBD1. Trimming removed 2 bases from V and 4 bases from J; junction bases left unmatched: 1. The CDR3 extends over 13 amino acids. Germline V gene sequence: CDR1 SQVTM, CDR2 ANQGSEA. The CDR3: CSVERDRGYGYTF. The CDR3 DNA sequence: TGCAGCGTTGAACGGGACAGGGGCTATGGCTACACCTTC.